A selection of T cell receptor beta chains follows, all from one sample in a study of blood T cell repertoires in COVID-19. Data came from immunoSEQ multiplex PCR; TCRdb stores just in-frame clones and leaves some out. Of over 250,000 clones in the sample, approximately 83% were seen once. Sample: peripheral blood. The receptors come from a woman between 65 and 79 years old with acute or convalescent COVID-19. Both conserved end residues are part of each CDR3. Each record gives: V gene, clone size, J gene, D gene, CDR3 DNA, CDR3 protein. A D gene is named only where the DNA matches it firmly. Clone size is stated in some rows and not others, as once, few, many or a class when expanded.

TRBV21-1	.	TRBJ2-5	.	TGTGCCAGCAGCGGTCGGGGAGAGACCCAGTACTTC	CASSGRGETQYF
TRBV19	.	TRBJ2-3	.	TGTGCCAGTTCCGACAGGCTAGGACTTACTAGCACAGATACGCAGTATTTT	CASSDRLGLTSTDTQYF
TRBV7-2	.	TRBJ2-7	.	TGTGCCAGCAGCTTAGGTCGGGGTCCCGCCTACGAGCAGTACTTC	CASSLGRGPAYEQYF
TRBV6-1	.	TRBJ2-5	.	TGTGCCAGCAGTGACCCCACAGGGCTAGAGACCCAGTACTTC	CASSDPTGLETQYF
TRBV3-1/TRBV3-2	.	TRBJ2-7	TRBD1	TGTGCCAGCAGCCGTTTTGGGACAGGGGACGAGCAGTACTTC	CASSRFGTGDEQYF
TRBV21-1	.	TRBJ2-3	.	TGTGCCAGCAGTACAGGAGTGGCTGCTATCTCAAACACAGATACGCAGTATTTT	CASSTGVAAISNTDTQYF
TRBV18	.	TRBJ1-1	.	TGTGCCAGCTCACCAAATACAGGAAAGAACACTGAAGCTTTCTTT	CASSPNTGKNTEAFF
TRBV24-1	.	TRBJ2-2	TRBD1	TGTGCCACCAGTGATTTTCTTGACAGGGGCAACACCGGGGAGCTGTTTTTT	CATSDFLDRGNTGELFF
TRBV3-1/TRBV3-2	.	TRBJ1-1	TRBD1	TGTGCCAGCAGCCAGCGGGGGACAGGGGGCACTGAAGCTTTCTTT	CASSQRGTGGTEAFF
TRBV5-4	.	TRBJ2-7	.	TGTGCCAGCAGCTTGGCCAACTACGAGCAGTACTTC	CASSLANYEQYF
TRBV19	.	TRBJ2-7	TRBD2	TGTGCCAGTGGAAATAGCGGGGGATTATACGAGCAGTACTTC	CASGNSGGLYEQYF
TRBV12-5	.	TRBJ2-7	.	TGTGCTAGTGGGCTGTACCGGGGGGCATCCTACGAGCAGTACTTC	CASGLYRGASYEQYF
TRBV2	.	TRBJ1-3	TRBD1	TGTGCCAGCAGAGCACAGGGGACGGGAAACACCATATATTTT	CASRAQGTGNTIYF
TRBV9	.	TRBJ1-2	.	TGTGCCAGCAGCCATTGGGGGGGTTTCTACTATGGCTACACCTTC	CASSHWGGFYYGYTF
TRBV7-8	.	TRBJ2-7	TRBD2	TGTGCCAGCAGCTTAGGGTCTAGCGGGGGCTACGAGCAGTACTTC	CASSLGSSGGYEQYF
TRBV7-2	.	TRBJ1-3	.	TGTGCCAGCAGCTCCAGATCCAGGGAAAACACCATATATTTT	CASSSRSRENTIYF
TRBV6-5	.	TRBJ2-1	TRBD2	TGTGCCAGCAGGGGACTAGCGGGGGAGGACAATGAGCAGTTCTTC	CASRGLAGEDNEQFF
TRBV5-1	few	TRBJ1-1	TRBD1	TGCGCCAGCAGCTTGACCCCCGCGACAGGGAGTGGCACTGAAGCTTTCTTT	CASSLTPATGSGTEAFF
TRBV3-1/TRBV3-2	.	TRBJ2-1	.	TGTGCCAGCAGCCAAGGGCTGGGATCCAGGGGCAGAAGTGAGCAGTTCTTC	CASSQGLGSRGRSEQFF
TRBV7-9	few	TRBJ1-1	.	TGTGCCAGCAGCAGACAGGTGAACACTGAAGCTTTCTTT	CASSRQVNTEAFF
TRBV27	.	TRBJ2-7	TRBD1	TGTGCCAGCAGTCCCTCGGGACAGACCTACGAGCAGTACTTC	CASSPSGQTYEQYF
TRBV19	.	TRBJ1-5	.	TGTGCCAGTAGCTCTACAGGTAATCAGCCCCAGCATTTT	CASSSTGNQPQHF
TRBV4-2	.	TRBJ1-1	TRBD1	TGTGCCAGCAGCCCCAACCCAACAGGGGGAGGTACTGAAGCTTTCTTT	CASSPNPTGGGTEAFF
TRBV4-1	.	TRBJ2-1	TRBD2	TGCGCCAGCGGCTATCCTAGCGGGGGGTACAATGAGCAGTTCTTC	CASGYPSGGYNEQFF
TRBV15	.	TRBJ1-3	TRBD1	TGTGCCACCAGCAGATCCGGGACAGGGGGTTTGTATTTT	CATSRSGTGGLYF
TRBV7-9	.	TRBJ1-2	TRBD1	TGTGCCAGCAGCTTAGCTTCCAGGGGGCCTTATGGCTACACCTTC	CASSLASRGPYGYTF
TRBV7-8	.	TRBJ1-1	.	TGTGCCAGCAGCTCCCCGCCCGGGCGGGCTGAAGCTTTCTTT	CASSSPPGRAEAFF
TRBV29-1	once	TRBJ2-3	TRBD1	TGCAGCGTTGATCAGGACAGGGGGCCAGATACGCAGTATTTT	CSVDQDRGPDTQYF
TRBV7-2	.	TRBJ1-4	.	TGTGCCAGCAGCTCCGGTCGGGGCGGGGATGAAAAACTGTTTTTT	CASSSGRGGDEKLFF
TRBV30	.	TRBJ1-3	TRBD1	TGTGCCTGGAGTGTACAGGGGACCCAAGGAAACACCATATATTTT	CAWSVQGTQGNTIYF
TRBV29-1	.	TRBJ1-1	.	TGCAGCGTTGGGAAGGCAGGGAACACTGAAGCTTTCTTT	CSVGKAGNTEAFF
TRBV3-1/TRBV3-2	.	TRBJ1-1	.	TGTGCCAGCAGCCAGGGGGGTGTTGCGGCCTATGAAGCTTTCTTT	CASSQGGVAAYEAFF
TRBV7-9	once	TRBJ2-1	TRBD1	TGTGCCAGCAGCCGTATAAGGGGACAGGTGGACAATGAGCAGTTCTTC	CASSRIRGQVDNEQFF
TRBV28	.	TRBJ1-2	TRBD1	TGTGCCAGCAGTTTAGGCGGGACAGGGGGTGCTGTGTGCACCTTC	CASSLGGTGGAVCTF
TRBV10-3	.	TRBJ2-1	TRBD2	TGTGCCATCAGTGAGTCGTCGGGGGGCAATGAGCAGTTCTTC	CAISESSGGNEQFF
TRBV11-3	.	TRBJ2-7	TRBD2	TGTGCCAGCAGCTTAGATCTCGTGGGCGGGGGGTTCTACGAGCAGTACTTC	CASSLDLVGGGFYEQYF
TRBV7-9	few	TRBJ2-3	.	TGTGCCAGCAGCCCAGGGGCTTTATACACAGATACGCAGTATTTT	CASSPGALYTDTQYF